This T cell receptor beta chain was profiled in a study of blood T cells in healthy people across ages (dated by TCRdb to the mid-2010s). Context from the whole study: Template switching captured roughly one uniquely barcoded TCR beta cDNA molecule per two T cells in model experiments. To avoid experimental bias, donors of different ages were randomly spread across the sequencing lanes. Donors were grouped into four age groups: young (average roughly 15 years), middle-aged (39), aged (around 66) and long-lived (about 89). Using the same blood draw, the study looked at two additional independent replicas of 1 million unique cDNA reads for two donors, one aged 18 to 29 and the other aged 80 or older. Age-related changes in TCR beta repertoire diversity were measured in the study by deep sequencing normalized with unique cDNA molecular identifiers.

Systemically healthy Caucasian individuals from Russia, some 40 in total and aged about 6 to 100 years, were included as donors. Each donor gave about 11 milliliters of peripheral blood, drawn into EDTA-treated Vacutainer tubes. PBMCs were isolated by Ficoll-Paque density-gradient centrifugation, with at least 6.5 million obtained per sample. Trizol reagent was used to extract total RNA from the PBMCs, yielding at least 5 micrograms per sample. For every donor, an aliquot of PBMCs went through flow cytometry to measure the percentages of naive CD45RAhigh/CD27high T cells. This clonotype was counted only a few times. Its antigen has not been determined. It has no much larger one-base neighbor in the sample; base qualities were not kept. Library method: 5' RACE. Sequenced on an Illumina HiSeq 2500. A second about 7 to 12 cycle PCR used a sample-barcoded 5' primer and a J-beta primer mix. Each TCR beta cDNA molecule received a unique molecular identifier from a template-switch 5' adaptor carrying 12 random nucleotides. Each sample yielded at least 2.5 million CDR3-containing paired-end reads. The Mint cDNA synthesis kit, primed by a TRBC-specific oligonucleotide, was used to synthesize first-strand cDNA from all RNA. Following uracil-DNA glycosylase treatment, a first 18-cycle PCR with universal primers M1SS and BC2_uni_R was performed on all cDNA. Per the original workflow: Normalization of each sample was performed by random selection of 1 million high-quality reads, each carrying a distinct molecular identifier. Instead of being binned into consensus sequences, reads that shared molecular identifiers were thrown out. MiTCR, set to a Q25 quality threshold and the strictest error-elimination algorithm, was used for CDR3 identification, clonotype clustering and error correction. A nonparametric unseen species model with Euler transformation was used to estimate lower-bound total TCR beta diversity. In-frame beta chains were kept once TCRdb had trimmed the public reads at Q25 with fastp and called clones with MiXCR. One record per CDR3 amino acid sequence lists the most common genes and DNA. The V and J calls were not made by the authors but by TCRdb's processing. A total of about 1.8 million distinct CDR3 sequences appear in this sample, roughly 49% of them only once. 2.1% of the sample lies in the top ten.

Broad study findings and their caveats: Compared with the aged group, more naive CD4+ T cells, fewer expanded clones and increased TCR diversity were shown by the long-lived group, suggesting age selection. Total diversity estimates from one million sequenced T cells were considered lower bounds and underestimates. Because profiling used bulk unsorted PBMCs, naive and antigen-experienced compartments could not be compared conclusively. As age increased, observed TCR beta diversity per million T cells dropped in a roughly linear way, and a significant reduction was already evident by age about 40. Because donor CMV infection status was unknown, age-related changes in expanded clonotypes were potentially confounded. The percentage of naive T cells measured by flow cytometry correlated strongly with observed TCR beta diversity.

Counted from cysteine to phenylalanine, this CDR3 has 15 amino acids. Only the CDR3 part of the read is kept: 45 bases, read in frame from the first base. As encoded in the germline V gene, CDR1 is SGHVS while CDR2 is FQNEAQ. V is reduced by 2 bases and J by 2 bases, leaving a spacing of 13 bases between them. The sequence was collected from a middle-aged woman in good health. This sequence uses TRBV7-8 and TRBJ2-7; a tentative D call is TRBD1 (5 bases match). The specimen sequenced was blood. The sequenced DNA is TGTGCCAGCAGCTTAAGGCTCCAGGGCGCCTACGAGCAGTACTTC. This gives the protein CASSLRLQGAYEQYF.